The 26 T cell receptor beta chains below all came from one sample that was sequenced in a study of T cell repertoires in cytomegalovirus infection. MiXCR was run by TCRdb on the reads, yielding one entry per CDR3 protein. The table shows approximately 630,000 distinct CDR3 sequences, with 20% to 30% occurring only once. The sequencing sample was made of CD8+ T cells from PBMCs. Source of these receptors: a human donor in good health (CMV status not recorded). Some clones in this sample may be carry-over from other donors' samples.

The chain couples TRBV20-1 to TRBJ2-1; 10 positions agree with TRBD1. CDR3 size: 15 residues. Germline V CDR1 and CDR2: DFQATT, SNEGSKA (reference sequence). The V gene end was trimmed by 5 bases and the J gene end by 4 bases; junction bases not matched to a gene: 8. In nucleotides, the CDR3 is TGCAGTGCTCAGACCGGGACAGGGGCGTACAATGAGCAGTTCTTC. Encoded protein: CSAQTGTGAYNEQFF.

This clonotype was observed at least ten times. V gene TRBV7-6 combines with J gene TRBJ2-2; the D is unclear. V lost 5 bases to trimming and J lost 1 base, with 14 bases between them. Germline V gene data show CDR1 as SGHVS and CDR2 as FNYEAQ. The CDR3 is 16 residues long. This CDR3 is CASSLSDGRNTGELFF. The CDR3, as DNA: TGTGCCAGCAGCCTCTCGGACGGACGGAACACCGGGGAGCTGTTTTTT.

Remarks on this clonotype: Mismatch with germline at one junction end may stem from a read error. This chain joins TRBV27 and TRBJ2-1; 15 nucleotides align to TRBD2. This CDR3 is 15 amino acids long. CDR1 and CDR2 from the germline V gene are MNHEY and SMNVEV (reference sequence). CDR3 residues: CASSLYPGTSGGTVF. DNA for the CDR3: TGTGCCAGCAGTTTATACCCCGGGACTAGCGGGGGGACCGTCTTC.

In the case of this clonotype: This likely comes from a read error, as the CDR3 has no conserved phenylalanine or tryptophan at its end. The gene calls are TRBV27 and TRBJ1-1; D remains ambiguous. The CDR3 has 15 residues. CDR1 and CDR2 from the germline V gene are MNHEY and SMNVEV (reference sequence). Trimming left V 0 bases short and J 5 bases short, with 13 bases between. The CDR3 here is CASSLSLGVWTEAFS. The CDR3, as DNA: TGTGCCAGCAGTTTATCATTGGGAGTTTGGACTGAAGCTTTCTCT.

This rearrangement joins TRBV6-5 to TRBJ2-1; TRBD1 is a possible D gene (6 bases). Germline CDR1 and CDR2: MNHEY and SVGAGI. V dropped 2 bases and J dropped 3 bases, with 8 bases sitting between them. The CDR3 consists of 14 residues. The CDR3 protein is CASSYGTYYNEQFF. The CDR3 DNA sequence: TGTGCCAGCAGTTACGGGACATACTACAATGAGCAGTTCTTC.

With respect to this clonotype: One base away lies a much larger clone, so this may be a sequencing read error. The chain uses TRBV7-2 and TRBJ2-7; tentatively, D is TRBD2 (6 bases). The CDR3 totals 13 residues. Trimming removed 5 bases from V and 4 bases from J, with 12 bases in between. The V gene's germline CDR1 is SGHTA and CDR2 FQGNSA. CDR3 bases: TGTACCAGCAGCCCGGAGGAGGGATACGAGCAGTACTTC. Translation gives CTSSPEEGYEQYF.

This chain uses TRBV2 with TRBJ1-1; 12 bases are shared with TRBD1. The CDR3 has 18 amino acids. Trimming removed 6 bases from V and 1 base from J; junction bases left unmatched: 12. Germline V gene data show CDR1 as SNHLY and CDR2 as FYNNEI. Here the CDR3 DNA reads TGTGCCAGCAGCCACGATTTGTCGGGACAGGGGGCGAACACTGAAGCTTTCTTT. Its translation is CASSHDLSGQGANTEAFF.

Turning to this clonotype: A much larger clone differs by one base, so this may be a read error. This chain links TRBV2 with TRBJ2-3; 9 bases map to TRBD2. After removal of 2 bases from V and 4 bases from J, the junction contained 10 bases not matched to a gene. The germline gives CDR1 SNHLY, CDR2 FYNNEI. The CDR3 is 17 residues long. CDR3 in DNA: TGTGCCAGCAGTGAAAATGGCGGGGGGGCCATGTCAGATACGCAGTATTTT. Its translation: CASSENGGGAMSDTQYF.

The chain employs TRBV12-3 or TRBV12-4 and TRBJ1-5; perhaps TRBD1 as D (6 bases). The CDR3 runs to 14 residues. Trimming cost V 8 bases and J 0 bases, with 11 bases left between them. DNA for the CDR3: TGTGCCAGCGGGCAGGGGAGTAGCAATCAGCCCCAGCATTTT. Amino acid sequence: CASGQGSSNQPQHF.

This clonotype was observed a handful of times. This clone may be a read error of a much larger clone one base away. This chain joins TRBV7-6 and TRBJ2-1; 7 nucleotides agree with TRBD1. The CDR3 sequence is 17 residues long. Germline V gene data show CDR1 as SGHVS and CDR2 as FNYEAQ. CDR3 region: CVSSLVGTDSRGNEQFF. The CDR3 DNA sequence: TGTGTCAGCAGCTTAGTAGGGACAGATTCAAGGGGTAATGAGCAGTTCTTC.

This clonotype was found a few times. Here the CDR3 DNA reads TGTGCCAGCAGTTTAAGCGGGGGAGGGATCCCGTCAGATACGCAGTATTTT. This gives the protein CASSLSGGGIPSDTQYF. This sequence joins TRBV12-3 or TRBV12-4 and TRBJ2-3; 8 positions match TRBD2. With 2 bases clipped from V and 4 bases from J, the junction kept 11 bases outside the gene matches. The length of the CDR3 is 17 residues.

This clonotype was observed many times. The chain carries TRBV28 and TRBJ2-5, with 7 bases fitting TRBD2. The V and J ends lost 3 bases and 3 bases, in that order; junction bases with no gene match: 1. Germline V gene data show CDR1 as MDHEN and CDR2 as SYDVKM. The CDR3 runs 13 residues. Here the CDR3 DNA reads TGTGCCAGCAGTTTCGGACTAGAAGAGACCCAGTACTTC. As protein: CASSFGLEETQYF.

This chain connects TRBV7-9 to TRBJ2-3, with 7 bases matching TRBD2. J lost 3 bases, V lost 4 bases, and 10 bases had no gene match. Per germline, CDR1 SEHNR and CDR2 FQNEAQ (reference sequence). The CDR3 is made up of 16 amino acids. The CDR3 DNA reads TGTGCCAGCAGCTCGCTAAGCGGGGACCCAACAGATACGCAGTATTTT. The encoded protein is CASSSLSGDPTDTQYF.

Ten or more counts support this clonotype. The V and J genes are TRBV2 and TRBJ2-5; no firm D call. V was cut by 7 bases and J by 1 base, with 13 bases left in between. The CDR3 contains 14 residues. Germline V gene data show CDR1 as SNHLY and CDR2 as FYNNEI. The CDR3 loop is CASIGRDTQETQYF. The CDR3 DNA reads TGTGCCAGCATTGGCCGAGACACCCAAGAGACCCAGTACTTC.

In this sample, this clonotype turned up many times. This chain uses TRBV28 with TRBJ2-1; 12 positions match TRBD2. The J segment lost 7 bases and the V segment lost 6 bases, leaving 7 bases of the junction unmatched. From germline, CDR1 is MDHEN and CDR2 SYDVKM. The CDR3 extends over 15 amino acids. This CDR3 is CASRSTSGGMNEQFF. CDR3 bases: TGTGCCAGCAGGTCCACTAGCGGGGGGATGAATGAGCAGTTCTTC.

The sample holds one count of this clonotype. This chain's CDR3 is CASSLGQTRETQYF. In DNA, the CDR3 is TGTGCCAGCAGTTTAGGACAAACCAGGGAGACCCAGTACTTC. The V call is TRBV27, the J call TRBJ2-5, with D possibly TRBD1 on 5 matching bases. CDR1 and CDR2 from the germline V gene are MNHEY and SMNVEV (reference sequence). V shed 2 bases and J shed 5 bases, with 12 bases lying between them. The CDR3 has 14 amino acids.

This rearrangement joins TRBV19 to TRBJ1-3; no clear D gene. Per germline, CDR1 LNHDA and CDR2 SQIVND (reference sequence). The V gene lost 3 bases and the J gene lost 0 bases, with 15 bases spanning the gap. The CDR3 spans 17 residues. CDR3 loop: CASSMYPSLSSGNTIYF. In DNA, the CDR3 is TGTGCCAGTAGTATGTATCCTTCGCTCTCCTCTGGAAACACCATATATTTT.

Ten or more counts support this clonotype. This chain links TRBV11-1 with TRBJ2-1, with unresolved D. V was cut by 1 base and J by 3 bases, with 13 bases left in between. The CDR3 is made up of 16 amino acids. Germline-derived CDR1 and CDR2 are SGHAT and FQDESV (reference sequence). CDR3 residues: CASSLDMAGYYNEQFF. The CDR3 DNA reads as TGTGCCAGCAGCTTAGATATGGCCGGGTACTACAATGAGCAGTTCTTC.

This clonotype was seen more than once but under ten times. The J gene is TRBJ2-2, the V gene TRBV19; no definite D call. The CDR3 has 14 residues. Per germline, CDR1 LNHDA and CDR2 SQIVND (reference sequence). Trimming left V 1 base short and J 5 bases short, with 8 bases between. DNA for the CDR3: TGTGCCAGTAGTATAGGGGCGGAAACCGGGGAGCTGTTTTTT. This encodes CASSIGAETGELFF.

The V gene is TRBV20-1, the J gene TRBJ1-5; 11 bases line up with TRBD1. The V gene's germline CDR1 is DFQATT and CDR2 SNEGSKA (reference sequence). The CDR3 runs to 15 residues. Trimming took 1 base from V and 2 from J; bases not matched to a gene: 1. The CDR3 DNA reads TGCAGTGCTAGAGGGACAGGGGGCGGCAATCAGCCCCAGCATTTT. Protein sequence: CSARGTGGGNQPQHF.

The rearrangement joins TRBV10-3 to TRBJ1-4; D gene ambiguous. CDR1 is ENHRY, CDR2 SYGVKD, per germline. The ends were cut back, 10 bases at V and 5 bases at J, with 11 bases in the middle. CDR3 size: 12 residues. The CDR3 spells CATQALNEKLFF. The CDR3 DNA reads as TGTGCCACCCAGGCGCTGAATGAAAAACTGTTTTTT.

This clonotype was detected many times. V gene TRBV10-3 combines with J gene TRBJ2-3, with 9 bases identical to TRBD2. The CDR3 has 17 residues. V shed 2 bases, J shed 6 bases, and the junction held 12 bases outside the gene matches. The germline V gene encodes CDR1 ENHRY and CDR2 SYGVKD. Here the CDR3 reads CAISEEIGGGALDTQYF. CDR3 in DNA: TGTGCCATCAGTGAGGAAATCGGCGGGGGGGCCTTGGATACGCAGTATTTT.

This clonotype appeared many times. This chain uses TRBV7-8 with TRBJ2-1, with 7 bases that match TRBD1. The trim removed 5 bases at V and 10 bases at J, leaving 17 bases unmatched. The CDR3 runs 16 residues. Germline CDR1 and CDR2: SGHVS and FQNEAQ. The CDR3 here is CASSVPIRGPKGEQFF. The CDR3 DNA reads TGTGCCAGCAGCGTACCTATAAGGGGGCCGAAAGGGGAGCAGTTCTTC.

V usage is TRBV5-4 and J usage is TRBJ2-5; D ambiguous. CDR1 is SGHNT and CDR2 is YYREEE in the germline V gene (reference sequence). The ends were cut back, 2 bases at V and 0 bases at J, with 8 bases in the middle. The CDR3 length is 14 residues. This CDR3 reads CASSFKGYQETQYF. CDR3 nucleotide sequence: TGTGCCAGCAGCTTTAAGGGCTACCAAGAGACCCAGTACTTC.

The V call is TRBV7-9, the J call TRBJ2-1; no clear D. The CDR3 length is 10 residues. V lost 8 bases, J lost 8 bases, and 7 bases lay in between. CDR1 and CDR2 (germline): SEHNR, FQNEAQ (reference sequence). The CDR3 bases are TGTGCCAGCTCTAGGTATGAGCAGTTCTTC. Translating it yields CASSRYEQFF.

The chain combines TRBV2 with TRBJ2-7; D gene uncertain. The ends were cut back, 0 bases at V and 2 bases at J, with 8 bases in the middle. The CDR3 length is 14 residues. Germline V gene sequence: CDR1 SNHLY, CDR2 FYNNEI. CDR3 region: CASSEAAAAYEQYV. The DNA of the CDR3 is TGTGCCAGCAGTGAAGCAGCCGCCGCCTACGAGCAGTACGTC.